This T cell receptor beta chain was observed in a study of T cell changes during pregnancy in multiple sclerosis. Sequenced by immunoSEQ multiplex PCR; TCRdb stores in-frame clones only, minus some. The table has tens of thousands of clones, roughly 89% seen once. The V end lost 4 bases, the J end lost 5 bases, and 9 bases lay between the germline ends. Germline values: CDR1 MDHEN, CDR2 SYDVKM. The length of the CDR3 is 12 residues. This specimen was peripheral blood, taken after pregnancy. This clonotype was sampled from a female donor in good health, enrolled as a control in a pregnancy study. This chain connects TRBV28 to TRBJ2-7; D not resolved. The CDR3 region has the DNA TGTGCCAGCAGTTCAGGTCCGAACGAGCAGTACTTC. Translation gives CASSSGPNEQYF. Full variable domain (missing parts from reference TRBV28 and TRBJ2-7): DVKVTQSSRYLVKRTGEKVFLECVQDMDHENMFWYRQDPGLGLRLIYFSYDVKMKEKGDIPEGYSVSREKKERFSLILESASTNQTSMYLCASSSGPNEQYFGPGTRLTVT.